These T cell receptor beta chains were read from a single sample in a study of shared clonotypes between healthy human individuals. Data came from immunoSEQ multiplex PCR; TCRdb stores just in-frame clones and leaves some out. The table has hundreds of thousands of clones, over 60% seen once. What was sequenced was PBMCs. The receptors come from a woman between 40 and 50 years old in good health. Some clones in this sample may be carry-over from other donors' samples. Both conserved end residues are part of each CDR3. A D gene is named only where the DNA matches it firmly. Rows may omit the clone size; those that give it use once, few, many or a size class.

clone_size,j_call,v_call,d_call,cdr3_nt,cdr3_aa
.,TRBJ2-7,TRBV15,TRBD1,TGTGCCACCAGCAGAGGGGACAGGGGGCTGGGGGAGCAGTACTTC,CATSRGDRGLGEQYF
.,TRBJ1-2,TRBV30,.,TGTGCCTGTCTCGCTACAGGGAGACGGTATGGCTACACCTTC,CACLATGRRYGYTF
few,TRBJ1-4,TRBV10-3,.,TGTGCCATCAGTGATGGGCCTAATGAAAAACTGTTTTTT,CAISDGPNEKLFF
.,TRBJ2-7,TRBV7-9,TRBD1,TGTGCCAGCACACGACAGGGGGTGTACGAGCAGTACTTC,CASTRQGVYEQYF
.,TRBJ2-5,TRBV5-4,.,TGTGCCAGCAGCCGTAGCGCCTCGTACCAAGAGACCCAGTACTTC,CASSRSASYQETQYF
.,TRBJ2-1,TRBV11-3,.,TGTGCCAGCAGCTCCGGGTCGCCTTACAATGAGCAGTTCTTC,CASSSGSPYNEQFF
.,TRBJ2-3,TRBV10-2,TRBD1,TGCGCCAGCAGTGAGTCGAGGGGGCTTAGCACAGATACGCAGTATTTT,CASSESRGLSTDTQYF
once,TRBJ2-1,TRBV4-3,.,TGCGCCAGCAGCCCGGAGGTGAGCTCCTACAATGAGCAGTTCTTC,CASSPEVSSYNEQFF
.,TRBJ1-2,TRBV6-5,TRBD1,TGTGCCAGCAGTTACTCGACAGGGGGTAACTATGGCTACACCTTC,CASSYSTGGNYGYTF
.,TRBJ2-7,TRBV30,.,TGTGCCTGGAGTGTGTCCTTCGAAAGCGAGCAGTACTTC,CAWSVSFESEQYF
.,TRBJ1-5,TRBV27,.,TGTGCCAGCAGGATTCTCTGGACACGTTATAGCAATCAGCCCCAGCATTTT,CASRILWTRYSNQPQHF
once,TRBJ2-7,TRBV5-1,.,TGCGCCAGCAGCTTAGGACAGTTCTACGAGCAGTACTTC,CASSLGQFYEQYF
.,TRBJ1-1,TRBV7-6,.,TGTGCCAGCAGACAGGACACGAACACTGAAGCTTTCTTT,CASRQDTNTEAFF
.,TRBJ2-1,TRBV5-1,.,TGCGCCAGCAGCTTGGAGGGTCAGAGCGAATACAATGAGCAGTTCTTC,CASSLEGQSEYNEQFF
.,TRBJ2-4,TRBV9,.,TGTGCCAGCAGCGTAGCAGGGGAAGCCAAAAACATTCAGTACTTC,CASSVAGEAKNIQYF
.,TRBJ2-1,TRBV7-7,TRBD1,TGTGCTAGCAGCCAAGGACAGGGGGGGATCAATGAGCAGTTCTTC,CASSQGQGGINEQFF
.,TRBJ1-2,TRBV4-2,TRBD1,TGTGCCAGCAGCCAAGGAACAGGGGGTAACTATGGCTACACCTTC,CASSQGTGGNYGYTF
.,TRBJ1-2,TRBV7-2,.,TGTGCCAGCAGCTCAAACAGCGGGGGGTATGGCTACACCTTC,CASSSNSGGYGYTF
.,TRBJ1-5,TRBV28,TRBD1,TGTGCCAGCAGTCCCCGGACAGGGGTGAGGCAGCCCCAGCATTTT,CASSPRTGVRQPQHF
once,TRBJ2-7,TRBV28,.,TGTGCCAGCAGTTTGGGACGAGTGGTCGAGCAGTACTTC,CASSLGRVVEQYF
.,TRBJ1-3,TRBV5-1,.,TGCGCCAGCATGAGGGGGATAGGATTGGACACCATATATTTT,CASMRGIGLDTIYF
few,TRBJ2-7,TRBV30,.,TGTGCCTGGAGTGTAAACGGGTACGAGCAGTACTTC,CAWSVNGYEQYF
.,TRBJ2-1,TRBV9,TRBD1,TGTGCCAGCAGCCCGCAGGGGGCCTATGAGCAGTTCTTC,CASSPQGAYEQFF
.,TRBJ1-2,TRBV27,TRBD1,TGTGCCAGCGGTTACCGTGAGGGGACAGGGGCATTTCGTGGCTACACCTTC,CASGYREGTGAFRGYTF
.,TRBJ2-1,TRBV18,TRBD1,TGTGCCAGCTCACCCCGCCGACAGGGGAACAATGAGCAGTTCTTC,CASSPRRQGNNEQFF
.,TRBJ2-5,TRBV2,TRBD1,TGTGCCAGCAGAGGGGACAGGGGAGAGACCCAGTACTTC,CASRGDRGETQYF
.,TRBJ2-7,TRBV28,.,TGTGCCAGCACAGGTAGCTACGAGCAGTACTTC,CASTGSYEQYF
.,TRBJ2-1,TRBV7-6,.,TGTGCCAGCAGCACGCGCGGGGACCGCCTGTTCTTC,CASSTRGDRLFF
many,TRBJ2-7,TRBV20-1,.,TGCAGTGCTAGAGAAGGAGACGAGCAGTACTTC,CSAREGDEQYF
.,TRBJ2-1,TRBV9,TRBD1,TGTGCCAGCAGCGTAGGAGATTGGTGGCGGGACAGGGCGTCCAATGAGCAGTTCTTC,CASSVGDWWRDRASNEQFF
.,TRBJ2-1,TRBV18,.,TGTGCCAGCTCACCACCGGTAGCGTCCCACAATGAGCAGTTCTTC,CASSPPVASHNEQFF
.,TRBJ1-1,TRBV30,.,TGTGCCTGGAGAGTCCCAACGGGGTGGGGCCGGAACACTGAAGCTTTCTTT,CAWRVPTGWGRNTEAFF
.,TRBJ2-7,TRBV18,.,TGTGCCAGCTCTCGAACAAGCGGGCCTTACGAGCAGTACTTC,CASSRTSGPYEQYF
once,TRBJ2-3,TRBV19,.,TGTGCCAGTAGTATGAGGCAGGGCGCAGATACGCAGTATTTT,CASSMRQGADTQYF
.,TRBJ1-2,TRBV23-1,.,TGCGCCAGCAGCGGACCGCCGAACTATGGCTACACCTTC,CASSGPPNYGYTF
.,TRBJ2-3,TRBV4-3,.,TGCGCCAGCAGCCAAACCACGAGACTAGGATGGGACACAGATACGCAGTATTTT,CASSQTTRLGWDTDTQYF
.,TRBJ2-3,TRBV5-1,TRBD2,TGCGCCAGCAGCTTGGCCCGGGGGGGAGATACGCAGTATTTT,CASSLARGGDTQYF
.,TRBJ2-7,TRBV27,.,TGTGCCAGCAGGAGGGCTAGCGTTACCTACGAGCAGTACTTC,CASRRASVTYEQYF
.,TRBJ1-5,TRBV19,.,TGTGCCAGTAGTATAGACAGGTTTGGGCAGCCCCAGCATTTT,CASSIDRFGQPQHF
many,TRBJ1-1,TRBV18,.,TGTGCCAGCTCACCAGGGGTCAGGGCTTTCTTT,CASSPGVRAFF
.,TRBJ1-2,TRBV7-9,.,TGTGCCAGCAGCTTAGAGGCGGCCTTCTATGGCTACACCTTC,CASSLEAAFYGYTF
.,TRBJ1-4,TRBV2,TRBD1,TGTGCCAGCAGCTCACAGGGACAGGGTGGCGAAAAACTGTTTTTT,CASSSQGQGGEKLFF
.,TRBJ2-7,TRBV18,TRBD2,TGTGCCAGCTCACCATCTAGCGGTAGGACCTACGAGCAGTACTTC,CASSPSSGRTYEQYF
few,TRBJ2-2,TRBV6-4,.,TGTGCCAGCAGTCCAGCGGAGAACACCGGGGAGCTGTTTTTT,CASSPAENTGELFF
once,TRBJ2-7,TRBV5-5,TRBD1,TGTGCCAGCAGCTTGGTTGCGGGCAGGGGGTCCTACGAGCAGTACTTC,CASSLVAGRGSYEQYF
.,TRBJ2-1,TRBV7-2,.,TGTGCCAGCAGCCCCGAGACTTTCCACAATGAGCAGTTCTTC,CASSPETFHNEQFF
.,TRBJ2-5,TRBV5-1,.,TGCGCCAGCAGCTTGATAGGTAGCCAAGAGACCCAGTACTTC,CASSLIGSQETQYF
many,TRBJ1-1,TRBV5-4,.,TGTGCCAGCAGCTTGGGGGGGCGGAACACTGAAGCTTTCTTT,CASSLGGRNTEAFF
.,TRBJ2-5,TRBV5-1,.,TGCGCCAGCAGCTCTTCAGGAGTCCAAGAGACCCAGTACTTC,CASSSSGVQETQYF
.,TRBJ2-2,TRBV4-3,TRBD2,TGCGCCAGCAGCCAAGCCGCGTCTAGCGGGCAGAACACCGGGGAGCTGTTTTTT,CASSQAASSGQNTGELFF
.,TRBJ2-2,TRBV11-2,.,TGTGCCAGCAGCACGGACACCGGGGAGCTGTTTTTT,CASSTDTGELFF